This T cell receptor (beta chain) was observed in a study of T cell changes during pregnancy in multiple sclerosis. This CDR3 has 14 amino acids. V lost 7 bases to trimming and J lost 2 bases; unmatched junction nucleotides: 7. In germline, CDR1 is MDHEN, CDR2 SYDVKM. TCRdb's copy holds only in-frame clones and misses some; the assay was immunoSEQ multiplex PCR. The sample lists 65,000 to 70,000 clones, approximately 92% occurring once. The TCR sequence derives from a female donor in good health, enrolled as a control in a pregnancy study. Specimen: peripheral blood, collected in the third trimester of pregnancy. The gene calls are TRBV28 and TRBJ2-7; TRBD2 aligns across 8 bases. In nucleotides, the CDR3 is TGTGCCAGCAAAGGGCGGGAGGCCCCCTACGAGCAGTACTTC. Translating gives CASKGREAPYEQYF.